This T cell receptor (beta chain) was captured by sequencing in a study of blood T cell repertoires in COVID-19. This clone appeared a single time. Germline CDR1 reads SGHRS; CDR2 reads YFSETQ. This CDR3 spans 12 amino acids. V lost 7 bases, J lost 8 bases, and 8 bases stayed unmatched. Method: immunoSEQ multiplex PCR; TCRdb's copy keeps in-frame clones and lacks some. The repertoire includes 100,000 to 140,000 clones, around 89% of them detected once, and 6.8% sits in the top ten. Sequencing was carried out using peripheral blood. This clonotype originated in a man in his forties or fifties with active or convalescent COVID-19. J is TRBJ1-2 and V is TRBV5-1; 7 bases are a match to TRBD1. The CDR3 loop is CASQRDREGYTF. In nucleotides, the CDR3 is TGCGCCAGCCAGAGGGACAGAGAGGGCTACACCTTC.